The clone carrying this T cell receptor beta chain appeared once. The data were taken from a study of blood T cell repertoires in COVID-19. On the study more broadly: The United States, Italy and Spain were the sources of the acute and convalescent COVID-19 samples. Sources were T cells, B-cell-depleted T cells, or PBMCs; the material itself was cDNA or gDNA.

Trimming cost V 4 bases and J 5 bases; bases outside gene matches: 6. CDR3 length: 15 residues. The germline V gene encodes CDR1 MNHEY and CDR2 SVGAGI. As handled by the study authors: Estimation of nucleated cell counts was performed using reference gene primer amplification. Only in-frame clones appear in the TCRdb table, and some are missing; sequencing was by immunoSEQ multiplex PCR. The DNA gave D and trimming, while V, J and clone size come from that table. The sample lists some 320,000 clones; over 75% were seen once. The receptor's source is a woman aged 45-60 years who had recovered from COVID-19. Sequencing used peripheral blood. The chain uses TRBV6-5 and TRBJ1-4, with 8 positions matching TRBD1. The CDR3 region is CASSSTGQENEKLFF. CDR3 nucleotide sequence: TGTGCCAGCAGTTCCACGGGACAGGAGAATGAAAAACTGTTTTTT.